Presented here are 28 T cell receptor beta chains from one specimen sequenced in a study of T cell responses to AZD1222 COVID-19 vaccine. Assay: immunoSEQ multiplex PCR; the TCRdb copy retains only in-frame clones and omits some. Seen here are some 70,000 clones, 84% observed once, and the top ten hold 8% to 10%. The starting material was peripheral blood, obtained on day 0 of AZD1222 vaccination. These TCRs come from an adult in good health.

By sample fraction, this clone is medium-sized. The chain carries TRBV6-1 and TRBJ1-2, with no clear D. V lost 2 bases to trimming and J lost 8 bases, with 12 bases between them. Germline V gene sequence: CDR1 MNHNS, CDR2 SASEGT. This CDR3 comprises 13 residues. The CDR3 DNA reads as TGTGCCAGCAGTGAACTCGAGTATCCGGGCTACACCTTC. Translation: CASSELEYPGYTF.

The chain joins TRBV6-5 to TRBJ1-4; TRBD1 might be the D (5 bases). CDR1 is MNHEY, CDR2 SVGAGI, per germline. The CDR3 extends over 13 amino acids. Trimming removed 7 bases from V and 6 bases from J, with 12 bases in between. CDR3 protein: CASTRGRYEKLFF. The CDR3 DNA sequence: TGTGCCAGCACCCGGGGACGGTATGAAAAACTGTTTTTT.

This chain links TRBV9 with TRBJ1-2; D uncertain. CDR1 and CDR2 from the germline V gene are SGDLS and YYNGEE. V was pared by 2 bases and J by 3 bases, with 8 bases between. The CDR3 is 13 residues long. The CDR3 DNA is TGTGCCAGCAGCGTTGGTGGTGACTATGGCTACACCTTC. As protein: CASSVGGDYGYTF.

This chain joins TRBV7-9 and TRBJ1-5; 8 bases are a match to TRBD1. CDR3 length: 14 residues. J gave up 5 bases and V 5 bases, and 5 bases lay outside the gene matches. Looked up from germline, CDR1 is SEHNR and CDR2 is FQNEAQ (reference sequence). In DNA, the CDR3 is TGTGCCAGCAGCCCCTCAGGGGGCGATCAGCCCCAGCATTTT. It is translated as CASSPSGGDQPQHF.

This clone was observed a handful of times. The chain combines TRBV7-8 with TRBJ2-6; 9 nucleotides align to TRBD1. The ends lost 2 bases at V and 2 bases at J; junction bases unmatched: 10. The CDR3 extends over 19 amino acids. Per the germline V gene, CDR1 is SGHVS and CDR2 is FQNEAQ. CDR3 region: CASSLRSYRGRTGANVLTF. In DNA form, the CDR3 reads TGTGCCAGCAGCTTACGGTCTTACAGGGGGCGTACTGGGGCCAACGTCCTGACTTTC.

The chain is built from TRBV5-1 and TRBJ2-1, with 8 bases fitting TRBD1. This CDR3 is built from 15 residues. The germline gives CDR1 SGHRS, CDR2 YFSETQ. J gave up 0 bases and V 7 bases, and 6 bases lay outside the gene matches. CDR3 coding DNA: TGCGCCAGCGGCCGACAGGGGAGCTCCTACAATGAGCAGTTCTTC. This codes for CASGRQGSSYNEQFF.

The CDR3 DNA sequence: TGCGCCAGCAGCCAAGATCGGGGACAGTCCTATGGCTACACCTTC. It encodes CASSQDRGQSYGYTF. This rearrangement joins TRBV4-3 to TRBJ1-2; 7 bases match TRBD1. The CDR3 totals 15 residues. V lost 0 bases and J lost 4; bases outside the gene matches: 5. CDR1 is LGHNA and CDR2 is YSLEER in the germline V gene.

The V call is TRBV7-9, the J call TRBJ2-7; D is perhaps TRBD1 or TRBD2 (5 bases each). V was pared by 5 bases and J by 1 base, with 18 bases between. Germline values: CDR1 SEHNR, CDR2 FQNEAQ (reference sequence). The CDR3 loop spans 16 amino acids. The CDR3 nucleotides read TGTGCCAGCAGCCCCCGCGGAGCAGGGACGTCCTACGAGCAGTACTTC. Translating it yields CASSPRGAGTSYEQYF.

In its sample, this clone was seen once. The rearrangement uses TRBV9 and TRBJ1-1; unclear D gene. The V end was cut by 0 bases, the J end by 1 base, with 7 bases between. The CDR3 runs to 14 residues. In germline, CDR1 is SGDLS, CDR2 YYNGEE. Here the CDR3 DNA reads TGTGCCAGCAGCGTAGCTGGCCGGAACACTGAAGCTTTCTTT. Its translation: CASSVAGRNTEAFF.

Note on this clone: The sample has other DNA sequences that encode this CDR3 too. This rearrangement joins TRBV12-3 or TRBV12-4 to TRBJ2-3; D remains ambiguous. The CDR3 sequence is 11 residues long. Between the trimmed V and J ends, which lost 4 bases and 3 bases, there was a span of 2 bases. CDR3 sequence (DNA): TGTGCCAGCAGTTCGACAGATACGCAGTATTTT. It specifies CASSSTDTQYF.

The chain uses TRBV9 and TRBJ1-5; D remains ambiguous. The CDR3 covers 14 residues. The germline V and J ends were trimmed by 0 bases and 3 bases, with 7 bases remaining between them. Germline V gives CDR1 SGDLS, CDR2 YYNGEE. The CDR3 loop is CASSVGWDNQPQHF. The CDR3 region has the DNA TGTGCCAGCAGCGTAGGGTGGGACAATCAGCCCCAGCATTTT.

J is TRBJ1-4 and V is TRBV3-1 (or the pseudogene TRBV3-2); D is uncertain. In germline, CDR1 is LGHDT, CDR2 YNNKEL (reference sequence). V lost 1 base and J 7 bases, leaving 16 bases between the germline ends. The CDR3 runs to 16 residues. The chain's CDR3 is CASSQAASPLGEKLFF. CDR3 nucleotides: TGTGCCAGCAGCCAAGCGGCGTCCCCCCTCGGTGAAAAACTGTTTTTT.

The CDR3 DNA reads TGTGCCAGCAGCCGGGGAGTGGAGGAGCAGTTCTTC. Its protein is CASSRGVEEQFF. The rearrangement joins TRBV5-5 to TRBJ2-1; tentatively, D is TRBD2 (5 bases). V was pared by 4 bases and J by 10 bases, with 12 bases between. The CDR3 runs 12 residues. Germline values: CDR1 SGHKS, CDR2 YYEKEE (reference sequence).

This clone was seen once. The chain uses TRBV2 and TRBJ2-5, with TRBD2 matching 9 bases. Germline V gene data show CDR1 as SNHLY and CDR2 as FYNNEI. Losses at the gene ends were 0 bases for V and 1 base for J; bases not matched to a gene: 6. The CDR3 contains 17 residues. CDR3 loop: CASSEARAGGRQETQYF. The CDR3, as DNA: TGTGCCAGCAGTGAAGCACGAGCGGGGGGCCGCCAAGAGACCCAGTACTTC.

The rearrangement joins TRBV4-1 to TRBJ2-3; 13 nucleotides agree with TRBD2. The ends lost 4 bases at V and 2 bases at J; junction bases unmatched: 6. The CDR3 has 17 residues. The germline V gene has CDR1 MGHRA and CDR2 YSYEKL. CDR3 bases: TGCGCCAGCAGCCTCGGGACTAGCGGGGAGGACACAGATACGCAGTATTTT. Protein sequence: CASSLGTSGEDTDTQYF.

The chain has TRBV6-5 and TRBJ1-3; D is unclear. This CDR3 contains 14 residues. Germline V CDR1 and CDR2: MNHEY, SVGAGI. Trimming removed 6 bases at V and 0 bases at J, with 9 bases between. CDR3 sequence: CASSGRRSGNTIYF. The DNA of the CDR3 is TGTGCCAGCAGCGGCCGGCGCTCTGGAAACACCATATATTTT.

The chain joins TRBV3-1 (or the pseudogene TRBV3-2) to TRBJ1-3; 7 bases are a match to TRBD1. The V gene end was trimmed by 4 bases and the J gene end by 2 bases; junction bases not matched to a gene: 5. Germline V gene sequence: CDR1 LGHDT, CDR2 YNNKEL (reference sequence). The CDR3 length is 15 residues. The DNA for the CDR3 is TGTGCCAGCAGCCGCCCCGGGACAGCTGGAAACACCATATATTTT. It is translated as CASSRPGTAGNTIYF.

The V call is TRBV7-6, the J call TRBJ2-2; D call uncertain. CDR1 SGHVS and CDR2 FNYEAQ come from the germline V gene. V lost 1 base, J lost 0 bases, and 6 bases lay in between. The CDR3 is made up of 15 amino acids. CDR3 in DNA: TGTGCCAGCAGCTTAGGACATCCGAACACCGGGGAGCTGTTTTTT. It translates to CASSLGHPNTGELFF.

This clone appeared once. The chain uses TRBV28 and TRBJ1-2; 7 bases are a match to TRBD1. The length of the CDR3 is 16 residues. Trimming removed 2 bases from V and 5 bases from J; junction bases left unmatched: 11. Germline loops: CDR1 MDHEN, CDR2 SYDVKM. The CDR3 loop is CASSLKGGQWEYGYTF. The CDR3 bases are TGTGCCAGCAGTTTAAAAGGGGGCCAATGGGAGTATGGCTACACCTTC.

This chain joins TRBV6-5 and TRBJ1-2; no reliable D call. The CDR3 spans 15 residues. The germline V gene encodes CDR1 MNHEY and CDR2 SVGAGI. V was pared by 1 base and J by 5 bases, with 14 bases between. The CDR3 coding sequence is TGTGCCAGCAGTTACTTCGGCCAGACCTCTTATGGCTACACCTTC. It yields the protein CASSYFGQTSYGYTF.

The table lists this clone with a count of one. The chain carries TRBV4-1 and TRBJ2-3; TRBD2 matches 11 bases. There are 17 residues in the CDR3. J gave up 6 bases and V 4 bases, and 12 bases lay outside the gene matches. Germline lookup yields CDR1 MGHRA and CDR2 YSYEKL. DNA of the CDR3: TGCGCCAGCAGCCTCGCCTATAGCGGGGGGGCAGGTGATACGCAGTATTTT. As protein: CASSLAYSGGAGDTQYF.

The gene calls are TRBV6-2 or TRBV6-3 and TRBJ1-1, with D possibly being TRBD1 (5 bases). Germline CDR1 MNHEY, CDR2 SVGEGT. V lost 4 bases to trimming and J lost 6 bases, with 18 bases between them. The CDR3 is made up of 15 amino acids. Here the CDR3 DNA reads TGTGCCAGCAGTTCCTACCCAACAGGTTCACCTGAAGCTTTCTTT. Amino acids: CASSSYPTGSPEAFF.

V gene TRBV7-2 combines with J gene TRBJ1-6; maybe TRBD1 (5 bases). The CDR3 loop spans 15 amino acids. Trimming shortened V by 0 bases and J by 10 bases, and 13 bases separated the two germline ends. Germline V lookup: CDR1 SGHTA, CDR2 FQGNSA. In DNA, the CDR3 is TGTGCCAGCAGCTTAGCCGGGCGGGGGATGTCACCCCTCCACTTT. This encodes CASSLAGRGMSPLHF.

The chain recombines TRBV10-3 with TRBJ2-7; D might be TRBD1 (6 bases). The V end lost 4 bases, the J end lost 0 bases, and 16 bases lay between the germline ends. CDR1 and CDR2 from the germline V gene are ENHRY and SYGVKD. The CDR3 has 16 amino acids. CDR3 sequence: CAISGATGRFSYEQYF. The DNA of the CDR3 is TGTGCCATCAGTGGCGCGACAGGAAGGTTCTCCTACGAGCAGTACTTC.

The rearrangement links TRBV28 to TRBJ2-3; 9 bases agree with TRBD2. The CDR3 length is 17 residues. V lost 6 bases to trimming and J lost 1 base; unmatched junction nucleotides: 11. The germline CDR1 and CDR2 sequences are MDHEN and SYDVKM. For the CDR3, the DNA is TGTGCCAGCAGCGCATACTTAGCGGGGGTCGGCACAGATACGCAGTATTTT. This codes for CASSAYLAGVGTDTQYF.

V usage is TRBV28 and J usage is TRBJ2-2; no firm D call. Germline CDR1 is MDHEN and CDR2 is SYDVKM. The CDR3 totals 13 residues. V lost 8 bases and J 6 bases, leaving 13 bases between the germline ends. CDR3 protein: CASYRPQSGELFF. The CDR3 DNA sequence: TGTGCCAGCTATCGACCCCAATCCGGGGAGCTGTTTTTT.

The rearrangement uses TRBV9 and TRBJ2-1, with 11 bases fitting TRBD2. CDR3 length equals 15 residues. V trimming: 2 bases; J trimming: 6 bases; junction bases outside the gene matches: 4. CDR1 is SGDLS, CDR2 YYNGEE, per germline. This CDR3 reads CASSVSGGASNEQFF. The CDR3 region has the DNA TGTGCCAGCAGCGTTAGCGGGGGGGCGAGCAATGAGCAGTTCTTC.

V is TRBV6-1 and J is TRBJ2-3; D not resolved. V lost 2 bases to trimming and J lost 1 base, with 13 bases between them. Germline CDR1 and CDR2: MNHNS and SASEGT. The CDR3 totals 16 residues. CDR3 DNA: TGTGCCAGCAGTGAATTACCGTCGGCTCGCACAGATACGCAGTATTTT. Translating it yields CASSELPSARTDTQYF.